A selection of T cell receptor beta chains follows, all from one sample in a study of blood T cell repertoires in COVID-19. Libraries were prepared by immunoSEQ multiplex PCR; TCRdb keeps only in-frame clonotypes and omits some of them. The data contain 170,000 or so clones, about 87% of them seen just once; the ten biggest clones take up roughly 0.53%. The source material was peripheral blood. These receptors were collected from a man aged 55 to 70 with COVID-19, enrolled during active disease. The CDR3 runs from the conserved cysteine through the conserved F or W. D genes are given only for firm matches. Size tells how often a clone was seen (once, few, many) or the class of an expanded clone, and some rows leave it out.

v_call	clone_size	j_call	d_call	cdr3_nt	cdr3_aa
TRBV4-3	-	TRBJ2-1	-	TGCGCCAGCAGCCAAGAACGACTAGTGGCCTATGAGCAGTTCTTC	CASSQERLVAYEQFF
TRBV7-3	-	TRBJ1-6	-	TGTGCCAGCAGCTTAAGTCCAGGGATGGGATCACCCCTCCACTTT	CASSLSPGMGSPLHF
TRBV6-2/TRBV6-3	-	TRBJ1-2	-	TGTGCCAGCAGTTTGGTCCTGTCGGACTATGGCTACACCTTC	CASSLVLSDYGYTF
TRBV9	-	TRBJ2-2	-	TGTGCCAGCAGCGTCCGACCTTCCGAGGCAGCCGGGGAGCTGTTTTTT	CASSVRPSEAAGELFF
TRBV18	-	TRBJ2-7	TRBD1	TGTGCCAGCTCAAGGGACAGCTACGAGCAGTACTTC	CASSRDSYEQYF
TRBV14	-	TRBJ1-2	-	TGTGCCAGCAGCCAAGATCTCAGGGGATATGGCTACACCTTC	CASSQDLRGYGYTF
TRBV13	-	TRBJ1-1	-	TGTGCCAGCGTCAGGGGATTCATGAACACTGAAGCTTTCTTT	CASVRGFMNTEAFF
TRBV4-3	-	TRBJ2-2	-	TGCGCCAGCAGCCCAGGGGCTTCGAACACCGGGGAGCTGTTTTTT	CASSPGASNTGELFF
TRBV6-5	-	TRBJ1-1	TRBD1	TGTGCCAGCAGTTCCCCGACAGGGGTGAACACTGAAGCTTTCTTT	CASSSPTGVNTEAFF
TRBV6-5	-	TRBJ2-2	TRBD2	TGTGCCAGCAGGGCCGGGACTAGCGGCACCGGGGAGCTGTTTTTT	CASRAGTSGTGELFF
TRBV5-5	-	TRBJ2-5	TRBD1	TGTGCCAGCAGCAGCAGACAGGGGGCAGGTGAGACCCAGTACTTC	CASSSRQGAGETQYF
TRBV11-2	-	TRBJ2-7	-	TGTGCCAGCAGCTCCCCGACAGTCTCCTACGAGCAGTACTTC	CASSSPTVSYEQYF
TRBV3-1/TRBV3-2	few	TRBJ1-6	TRBD1	TGTGCCAGCAGCCCGGACAGGGCGGTTTCACCCCTCCACTTT	CASSPDRAVSPLHF
TRBV20-1	-	TRBJ1-5	-	TGCAGTGCTAGTGCGGAAGGGGGCAATCAGCCCCAGCATTTT	CSASAEGGNQPQHF
TRBV7-2	-	TRBJ1-2	-	TGTGCCAGCAGCTTATTGGCCTCGGGCTATGGCTACACCTTC	CASSLLASGYGYTF
TRBV4-3	-	TRBJ1-2	-	TGCGCCAGCAGCCAGTGGGAAGGGGCTAACTATGGCTACACCTTC	CASSQWEGANYGYTF
TRBV7-2	-	TRBJ1-1	-	TGTGCCAGCAGCTTAGGACGGGGGAACACTGAAGCTTTCTTT	CASSLGRGNTEAFF
TRBV7-2	-	TRBJ2-5	TRBD1	TGTGCCAGCAGCTTATGGACAGGTTCCCAAGAGACCCAGTACTTC	CASSLWTGSQETQYF
TRBV28	-	TRBJ2-5	TRBD1	TGTGCCACTCAAACCTCCGGGACAGGGGGCGAAGAGACCCAGTACTTC	CATQTSGTGGEETQYF
TRBV5-1	-	TRBJ2-1	TRBD2	TGCGCCAGCAGCTGGAGGACCGGGACTAGCGACAATGAGCAGTTCTTC	CASSWRTGTSDNEQFF
TRBV29-1	-	TRBJ2-5	-	TGCAGCGTTCGCATTAGCGGAAGGTTGGAGACCCAGTACTTC	CSVRISGRLETQYF
TRBV6-6	-	TRBJ1-1	TRBD1	TGTGCCAGCAGAGGGGACAGGGGGCTGAAGGGCACTGAAGCTTTCTTT	CASRGDRGLKGTEAFF